The next 15 T cell receptor beta chains were all read from a single sample in a study of PD-1 blockade in classical Hodgkin lymphoma. This table comes from immunoSEQ multiplex PCR, and its TCRdb copy is limited to in-frame clones, with some not included. The table records tens of thousands of clones, more than 85% of them present only once. The time point is: cycle 4 day 1 (C4D1), after around six weeks of nivolumab. Exposure to brentuximab vedotin varied, and each patient had relapsed following autologous stem cell transplantation. Researchers used magnetic negative selection to pull out pure CD4+ T cells from thawed PBMCs. Specimen: CD4+ T cells from blood, collected before the fourth cycle of nivolumab. These receptors all come from a human donor with classical Hodgkin lymphoma.

The chain uses TRBV28 and TRBJ1-5, with D possibly TRBD1 on 6 matching bases. The V gene lost 6 bases and the J gene lost 4 bases, with 13 bases spanning the gap. The CDR3 contains 14 residues. CDR1 is MDHEN, CDR2 SYDVKM, per germline. The CDR3 bases are TGTGCCAGCAGGGAAGGGGGATGGAATCAGCCCCAGCATTTT. It encodes CASREGGWNQPQHF.

The chain carries TRBV5-1 and TRBJ2-5, with 13 bases identical to TRBD2. This CDR3 spans 16 amino acids. CDR1 and CDR2 (germline): SGHRS, YFSETQ. Trimming cost V 4 bases and J 5 bases; bases outside gene matches: 8. CDR3 in amino acids: CASSEGLAGDLETQYF. CDR3 bases: TGCGCCAGCAGCGAAGGACTAGCGGGAGACTTGGAGACCCAGTACTTC.

V usage is TRBV2 and J usage is TRBJ2-3; 12 positions match TRBD2. CDR3 size: 17 residues. CDR1 is SNHLY, CDR2 FYNNEI, per germline. Trimming at V came to 5 bases and at J to 2 bases, leaving 8 bases not matched to a gene. The CDR3 DNA follows: TGTGCCAGCAGTCCGACGACTAGCGGGGGTTACACAGATACGCAGTATTTT. Protein product: CASSPTTSGGYTDTQYF.

This chain connects TRBV11-2 to TRBJ1-1; the D gene is possibly TRBD1 (6 bases). Germline V gene lookup returns CDR1 SGHAT and CDR2 FQNNGV. The CDR3 runs to 15 residues. V shed 3 bases and J shed 0 bases, with 11 bases lying between them. In DNA, the CDR3 is TGTGCCAGCAGCTTCGGGGGCAGGGTGAACACTGAAGCTTTCTTT. This codes for CASSFGGRVNTEAFF.

The genes are TRBV28 and TRBJ2-1; TRBD2 agrees at 9 bases. The V and J ends lost 11 bases and 9 bases, in that order; junction bases with no gene match: 11. The CDR3 is 13 amino acids. Germline V gene sequence: CDR1 MDHEN, CDR2 SYDVKM. The CDR3 here is CALGGGAVGEQFF. CDR3 DNA sequence: TGTGCCTTGGGCGGGGGGGCCGTGGGTGAGCAGTTCTTC.

J is TRBJ2-3 and V is TRBV6-1, with D possibly matching TRBD2 (5 bases). Deletions cut 7 bases from V and 6 bases from J, with 8 bases between. The V gene's germline CDR1 is MNHNS and CDR2 SASEGT. This CDR3 has 11 amino acids. The DNA of the CDR3 is TGTGCCAGCACCCGAGGGGATACGCAGTATTTT. Its translation: CASTRGDTQYF.

This clone was seen a few times. The chain uses TRBV27 and TRBJ1-2; 10 nucleotides align to TRBD1. V shed 9 bases and J 1 base; nucleotides not matched to a gene: 2. The CDR3 is made up of 13 amino acids. Germline V gives CDR1 MNHEY, CDR2 SMNVEV (reference sequence). For the CDR3, the DNA is TGTGCCAGTAGGACAGGGGGTAACTATGGCTACACCTTC. As protein: CASRTGGNYGYTF.

V and J are TRBV18 and TRBJ1-6; D remains unclear. CDR3 size: 14 residues. Germline CDR1 is KGHSH and CDR2 is LQKENI. V lost 1 base and J 5 bases, leaving 6 bases between the germline ends. The CDR3 loop is CASSPQPNNSPLHF. The CDR3 bases are TGTGCCAGCTCACCACAACCTAATAATTCACCCCTCCACTTT.

The chain is built from TRBV5-4 and TRBJ2-3; 13 bases are shared with TRBD2. V shed 2 bases and J 4 bases; nucleotides not matched to a gene: 7. The CDR3 is 17 amino acids. The germline V gene has CDR1 SGHNT and CDR2 YYREEE (reference sequence). CDR3 DNA: TGTGCCAGCAGCTTACCCGGACTAGCGGGGGTGTCAGATACGCAGTATTTT. Translated, it gives CASSLPGLAGVSDTQYF.

This clone was seen a few times. Germline is not matched at one junction end, which may reflect a read error. The rearrangement uses TRBV28 and TRBJ2-1, with 10 bases fitting TRBD2. The length of the CDR3 is 17 residues. Per germline, CDR1 MDHEN and CDR2 SYDVKM. The CDR3 DNA sequence: TGTGCCAGCAGTCTATGGTCTAGCGGGAGTTCCTACAATGAGCAGTTCTTC. Translated, it gives CASSLWSSGSSYNEQFF.

The CDR3 DNA reads as TGTGCCAGCAGCTTAATGGCCGGGACTAGCGGGCCCAATGAGCAGTTCTTC. This codes for CASSLMAGTSGPNEQFF. The genes are TRBV7-3 and TRBJ2-1, with 12 bases identical to TRBD2. The CDR3 contains 17 residues. Per the germline V gene, CDR1 is SGHTA and CDR2 is FQGTGA. Germline trimming cut 1 base from V and 6 bases from J; bases unmatched to any gene: 7.

The rearrangement uses TRBV15 and TRBJ2-2; TRBD2 is a possible D gene (6 bases). Trimming removed 4 bases from V and 1 base from J, with 10 bases in between. The CDR3 length is 15 residues. Per germline, CDR1 LNHNV and CDR2 YYDKDF (reference sequence). CDR3 sequence: CATSTGERNTGELFF. DNA for the CDR3: TGTGCCACCAGCACGGGGGAAAGGAACACCGGGGAGCTGTTTTTT.

The V gene is TRBV6-6, the J gene TRBJ2-1, with TRBD2 matching 11 bases. The CDR3 sequence is 15 residues long. V gave up 6 bases and J gave up 3 bases; unmatched junction bases: 4. CDR1 is MNHNY and CDR2 is SVGAGI in the germline V gene (reference sequence). CDR3 nucleotide sequence: TGTGCCAGCAGCCCCGGGACTAGCGGCTACAATGAGCAGTTCTTC. It specifies CASSPGTSGYNEQFF.

The chain is built from TRBV30 and TRBJ2-3; tentatively, D is TRBD2 (5 bases). V was shortened by 5 bases and J by 4 bases, with 13 bases between the two germline ends. This CDR3 region has 13 residues. Germline V gene data show CDR1 as GTSNPN and CDR2 as SVGIG (reference sequence). The CDR3 spells CAWSGLRPDTQYF. The CDR3 DNA follows: TGTGCCTGGTCAGGACTCCGTCCAGATACGCAGTATTTT.

The chain links TRBV10-3 to TRBJ2-7; 9 nucleotides agree with TRBD1. In germline, CDR1 is ENHRY, CDR2 SYGVKD. There are 13 residues in the CDR3. Losses at the gene ends were 8 bases for V and 5 bases for J; bases not matched to a gene: 7. CDR3 sequence (DNA): TGTGCCATCTCCGGGACAGGGACGCACGAGCAGTACTTC. Translated: CAISGTGTHEQYF.